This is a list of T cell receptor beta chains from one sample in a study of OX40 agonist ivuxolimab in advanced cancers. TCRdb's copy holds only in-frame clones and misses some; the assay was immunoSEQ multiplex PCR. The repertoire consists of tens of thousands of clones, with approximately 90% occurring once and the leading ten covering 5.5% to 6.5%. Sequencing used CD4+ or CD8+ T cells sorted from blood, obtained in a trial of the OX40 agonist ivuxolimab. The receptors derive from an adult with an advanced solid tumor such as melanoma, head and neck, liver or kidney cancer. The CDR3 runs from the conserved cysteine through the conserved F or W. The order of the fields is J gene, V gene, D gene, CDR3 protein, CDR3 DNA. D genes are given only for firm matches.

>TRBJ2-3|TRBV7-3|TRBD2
CASSSYSESLAGEDTQYF
TGTGCCAGCAGCTCCTATTCCGAATCGCTAGCGGGAGAGGATACGCAGTATTTT
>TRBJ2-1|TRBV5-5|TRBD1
CASTPTGYNEQFF
TGTGCCAGCACCCCGACAGGGTACAATGAGCAGTTCTTC
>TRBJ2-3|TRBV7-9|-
CASSSSRGGAPDTQYF
TGTGCCAGCAGCTCGTCTAGGGGGGGGGCCCCAGATACGCAGTATTTT
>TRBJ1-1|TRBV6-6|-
CASRTPGDTEAFF
TGTGCCAGCAGAACCCCTGGGGACACTGAAGCTTTCTTT
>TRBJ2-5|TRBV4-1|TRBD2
CASSQELAGLAGETQYF
TGCGCCAGCAGCCAAGAGCTTGCGGGACTAGCGGGTGAGACCCAGTACTTC
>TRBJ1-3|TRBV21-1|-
CASSKGQGKHGSGNTIYF
TGTGCCAGCAGCAAAGGGCAGGGGAAACATGGCTCTGGAAACACCATATATTTT
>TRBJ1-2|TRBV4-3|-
CASSQDVGQTTSTTF
TGCGCCAGCAGCCAAGATGTCGGACAGACTACCTCCACAACCTTC
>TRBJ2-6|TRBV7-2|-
CASSPGSGANVLTF
TGTGCCAGCAGCCCAGGCTCTGGGGCCAACGTCCTGACTTTC
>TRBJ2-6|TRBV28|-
CASSFHHWANVLTF
TGTGCCAGCAGTTTCCACCACTGGGCCAACGTCCTGACTTTC
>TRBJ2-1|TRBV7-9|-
CASSPWARGYHLFF
TGTGCCAGCAGCCCGTGGGCACGAGGGTACCATCTGTTCTTC